The next 14 T cell receptor beta chains were all read from a single sample in a study of cytomegalovirus exposure and HLA in healthy donors. 13 Jbeta primers and 60 Vbeta primers were used for the PCR. Libraries were prepared by immunoSEQ multiplex PCR; TCRdb keeps only in-frame clonotypes and omits some of them. Of hundreds of thousands of clones listed, around 80% are singletons. The sequenced material came from PBMCs. The receptors here all came from a boy younger than 18 in good health and CMV-seronegative.

The chain is built from TRBV18 and TRBJ2-7; tentative D call: TRBD1 (6 bases). V was clipped by 3 bases and J by 3 bases, with 12 bases between them. Per germline, CDR1 KGHSH and CDR2 LQKENI. The CDR3 runs 14 residues. CDR3 in amino acids: CASSPSRGIYEQYF. Written as DNA, the CDR3 is TGTGCCAGCTCACCCTCTAGGGGGATCTACGAGCAGTACTTC.

This clone came up a few times. This sequence joins TRBV7-6 and TRBJ2-1, with 8 bases that match TRBD2. CDR1 is SGHVS, CDR2 FNYEAQ, per germline. V was clipped by 1 base and J by 2 bases; unmatched bases: 10. This CDR3 spans 18 amino acids. CDR3 coding DNA: TGTGCCAGCAGCTTAGGAGCGGGAGCCAGGGGCACCTACAATGAGCAGTTCTTC. It is translated as CASSLGAGARGTYNEQFF.

Here the CDR3 reads CASSPREGANYGYTF. CDR3 DNA: TGTGCCAGCAGCCCCCGGGAGGGGGCAAACTATGGCTACACCTTC. The gene calls are TRBV7-2 and TRBJ1-2, with TRBD1 matching over 7 bases. J gave up 2 bases and V 5 bases, and 8 bases lay outside the gene matches. Germline CDR1 and CDR2: SGHTA and FQGNSA. This CDR3 is 15 amino acids long.

This chain links TRBV6-5 with TRBJ2-5, with a possible D match to TRBD2 (5 bases). The germline gives CDR1 MNHEY, CDR2 SVGAGI. Trimming took off 4 bases at V and 4 bases at J, with 10 bases between the two ends. The CDR3 runs to 13 residues. CDR3 sequence reads: CASSSGGGETQYF. The CDR3 bases are TGTGCCAGCAGTTCAGGCGGAGGAGAGACCCAGTACTTC.

The gene calls are TRBV6-5 and TRBJ2-1; D not resolved. Germline CDR1 reads MNHEY; CDR2 reads SVGAGI. The V end was cut by 0 bases, the J end by 4 bases, with 7 bases between. This CDR3 contains 14 residues. The CDR3 sequence: CASSYSSPYNEQFF. Here the CDR3 DNA reads TGTGCCAGCAGTTACTCGTCTCCGTACAATGAGCAGTTCTTC.

The chain recombines TRBV2 with TRBJ1-4, with 12 positions matching TRBD1. Germline V gene data show CDR1 as SNHLY and CDR2 as FYNNEI. V lost 4 bases and J lost 8; bases outside the gene matches: 2. The CDR3 spans 14 residues. For the CDR3, the DNA is TGTGCCAGCAGTGGGGGGACAGGGGGCGAAAAACTGTTTTTT. This codes for CASSGGTGGEKLFF.

This clone came up once. The chain uses TRBV6-5 and TRBJ1-1; a weak D match, TRBD1 (5 bases). The V gene lost 2 bases and the J gene lost 5 bases, with 12 bases spanning the gap. CDR1 and CDR2 (germline): MNHEY, SVGAGI. The CDR3 runs to 14 residues. The CDR3, as DNA: TGTGCCAGCAGTTACGGGGGGTGGGGGACTGAAGCTTTCTTT. This gives the protein CASSYGGWGTEAFF.

The chain links TRBV29-1 to TRBJ2-2, with D perhaps TRBD2 (5 bases). Germline V gene data show CDR1 as SQVTM and CDR2 as ANQGSEA. The V and J ends lost 5 bases and 1 base respectively, with 11 bases between them. The CDR3 is 14 residues long. Here the CDR3 reads CSVRLARNTGELFF. CDR3 DNA sequence: TGCAGCGTTCGGCTAGCACGGAACACCGGGGAGCTGTTTTTT.

The chain carries TRBV7-9 and TRBJ1-1, with D unclear. Deletions cut 4 bases from V and 1 base from J, with 10 bases between. This CDR3 spans 14 amino acids. From germline, CDR1 is SEHNR and CDR2 FQNEAQ (reference sequence). DNA for the CDR3: TGTGCCAGCAGCTCCGGACTTACGAACACTGAAGCTTTCTTT. Its translation is CASSSGLTNTEAFF.

The rearrangement uses TRBV29-1 and TRBJ1-2; maybe TRBD1 (5 bases). The germline V and J ends were trimmed by 2 bases and 5 bases, with 15 bases remaining between them. Germline V gene lookup returns CDR1 SQVTM and CDR2 ANQGSEA. The CDR3 extends over 14 amino acids. In DNA form, the CDR3 reads TGCAGCGTTGAAAATTCGGCAGGGTGGTATGGCTACACCTTC. It translates to CSVENSAGWYGYTF.

The gene calls are TRBV6-1 and TRBJ2-1, with 11 positions matching TRBD2. V was pared by 4 bases and J by 5 bases, with 16 bases of the junction left unmatched. CDR1 MNHNS and CDR2 SASEGT come from the germline V gene. The CDR3 has 19 amino acids. CDR3 sequence: CASSATLGSVAGGDNEQFF. In DNA, the CDR3 is TGTGCCAGCAGTGCAACCCTCGGATCGGTAGCGGGAGGGGACAATGAGCAGTTCTTC.

This chain uses TRBV9 with TRBJ2-1; possibly TRBD1 for D (6 bases). V was cut by 4 bases and J by 0 bases, with 11 bases left in between. The CDR3 consists of 15 residues. CDR1 and CDR2 from the germline V gene are SGDLS and YYNGEE. The CDR3 region is CASSSGQSSYNEQFF. Here the CDR3 DNA reads TGTGCCAGCAGCTCTGGACAGAGCTCCTACAATGAGCAGTTCTTC.

This clone occurred a few times. This rearrangement joins TRBV30 to TRBJ2-1; 9 bases are a match to TRBD2. V was pared by 1 base and J by 9 bases, with 4 bases of the junction left unmatched. The CDR3 extends over 13 amino acids. Germline values: CDR1 GTSNPN, CDR2 SVGIG (reference sequence). DNA for the CDR3: TGTGCCTGGAGTGGCGGGGGGGCCGGTGAGCAGTTCTTC. This gives the protein CAWSGGGAGEQFF.

The chain combines TRBV21-1 with TRBJ2-7; the D segment call TRBD1 is taken from the table without a DNA check. TRBV21-1 counts as a pseudogene. CDR3 length: 19 amino acids. The CDR3 loop reads CASSKRVCYWGPRPYEQYF. The CDR3 bases are TGTGCCAGCAGCAAAAGAGTATGTTACTGGGGGCCGCGCCCCTACGAGCAGTACTTC.